This is a list of T cell receptor beta chains from one sample in a study of OX40 agonist ivuxolimab in advanced cancers. Sequencing used immunoSEQ multiplex PCR; TCRdb keeps in-frame clones, though not all of them. The data show fewer than 100,000 clones, 86% seen once. Sequencing was performed on CD4+ or CD8+ T cells sorted from blood, taken in a trial of the OX40 agonist ivuxolimab. All receptors come from an adult with an advanced solid tumor such as melanoma, head and neck, liver or kidney cancer. The CDR3 runs from the conserved cysteine through the conserved F or W. A D gene is named only where the DNA matches it firmly. Some rows mark clone size as missing; the rest say once, few, many or name a class of expanded clone.

D	length	V	size	J	DNA	CDR3
NA	16	TRBV7-2	many	TRBJ1-5	TGTGCCAGCAGCTTATATGGGACGGAATCCAATCAGCCCCAGCATTTT	CASSLYGTESNQPQHF
TRBD1	18	TRBV7-2	once	TRBJ2-7	TGTGCCAGCAGCTTAGATCGTAAGGGACAGGGATCCTTCTACGAGCAGTACTTC	CASSLDRKGQGSFYEQYF
NA	17	TRBV5-1	NA	TRBJ2-4	TGCGCCAGCAGCTTGGCCCCAGGGCGGGGTGACAAAAACATTCAGTACTTC	CASSLAPGRGDKNIQYF
NA	12	TRBV28	NA	TRBJ2-7	TGTGCCAGCAGTTTAGGAGGGTACGAGCAGTACTTC	CASSLGGYEQYF
NA	13	TRBV6-1	NA	TRBJ2-7	TGTGCCACATGGACCCTTGGGGTTTCCGAGCAGTACTTC	CATWTLGVSEQYF
NA	13	TRBV5-4	NA	TRBJ2-1	TGTGCCAGCAGCTTGAGGGGCGTGAATGAGCAGTTCTTC	CASSLRGVNEQFF
NA	16	TRBV10-2	NA	TRBJ1-4	TGCGCCAGCAGTGAGAACGGTGCAGGGGAGAGGGAAAAACTGTTTTTT	CASSENGAGEREKLFF
NA	13	TRBV5-4	NA	TRBJ1-4	TGTGCCAGCAGCCGGATAGCGGATGAAAAACTGTTTTTT	CASSRIADEKLFF
NA	11	TRBV10-2	NA	TRBJ1-4	TGCGCCAGCAGTGACAGAGAGGAACTGTTTTTT	CASSDREELFF
NA	12	TRBV18	NA	TRBJ1-4	TGTGCCAGCTCACCCAGGGATGAAAAACTGTTTTTT	CASSPRDEKLFF
NA	13	TRBV7-8	NA	TRBJ2-5	TGTGCCAGCAGCTTAACGTTGGGAGAGACCCAGTACTTC	CASSLTLGETQYF
NA	16	TRBV6-1	NA	TRBJ2-7	TGTGCCAGCAGTGAAGCGCAGCCGCGGGTAGGCTACGAGCAGTACTTC	CASSEAQPRVGYEQYF
NA	17	TRBV7-9	NA	TRBJ1-4	TGTGCCAGCAGCCGCGTCAGGGAGGGATGGAGTAATGAAAAACTGTTTTTT	CASSRVREGWSNEKLFF
NA	16	TRBV5-8	once	TRBJ2-3	TGTGCCAGCAGCTTGGCGGCGGACCCTAGCACAGATACGCAGTATTTT	CASSLAADPSTDTQYF
NA	14	TRBV19	NA	TRBJ1-2	TGTGCCAGTAGCATACAGGTGTCTAACTATGGCTACACCTTC	CASSIQVSNYGYTF
NA	12	TRBV6-1	NA	TRBJ2-3	TGTGCCAGCAGTGAAGACAGGAGGGCCAGGTATTTT	CASSEDRRARYF
NA	15	TRBV11-2	once	TRBJ1-1	TGTGCCAGCAGCGTCCACATCCGCCGGGACACTGAAGCTTTCTTT	CASSVHIRRDTEAFF
NA	15	TRBV7-2	NA	TRBJ2-3	TGTGCCAGCAGCTTAATCCGCCGAGACGCCGATACGCAGTATTTT	CASSLIRRDADTQYF
NA	11	TRBV2	NA	TRBJ2-7	TGTGCCAGTGACCGGGGGTACGAGCAGTACTTC	CASDRGYEQYF
NA	14	TRBV28	NA	TRBJ2-5	TGTGCCAGCAGTTTTTCGCGGAATCAAGAGACCCAGTACTTC	CASSFSRNQETQYF
NA	13	TRBV6-1	NA	TRBJ1-2	TGTGCCAGCAGGCTTTCCCAATCCTATGGCTACACCTTC	CASRLSQSYGYTF
TRBD2	14	TRBV5-1	NA	TRBJ2-5	TGCGCCAGCACTAGCGGGGGGCAACAAGAGACCCAGTACTTC	CASTSGGQQETQYF
NA	14	TRBV15	NA	TRBJ1-1	TGTGCCACCAGCGGGCAGATTCAGAACACTGAAGCTTTCTTT	CATSGQIQNTEAFF
TRBD1	13	TRBV6-1	NA	TRBJ1-1	TGTGCCACCTATGAGACAGGGATGGCTGAAGCTTTCTTT	CATYETGMAEAFF
NA	15	TRBV9	NA	TRBJ1-2	TGTGCCAGCAGCGTAGGGTTTGCGGGCGGCTATGGCTACACCTTC	CASSVGFAGGYGYTF
NA	16	TRBV6-6	NA	TRBJ1-5	TGTGCCAGCAGCCATGGGACGGAAAATAGCAATCAGCCCCAGCATTTT	CASSHGTENSNQPQHF
NA	13	TRBV7-8	NA	TRBJ2-5	TGTGCCAGCAGCTTAGCCGGGATGGAGACCCAGTACTTC	CASSLAGMETQYF
NA	12	TRBV28	NA	TRBJ2-7	TGTGCCAGCAGTCCCGACCCACTCGAGCAGTACTTC	CASSPDPLEQYF
TRBD2	14	TRBV5-1	NA	TRBJ2-2	TGCGCCAGCAGCGGAACTAGCGGGTACGGGGAGCTGTTTTTT	CASSGTSGYGELFF
NA	15	TRBV9	few	TRBJ2-7	TGTGCCAGCAGCGTAGCACCCGGGCAGGGCTACGAGCAGTACTTC	CASSVAPGQGYEQYF